Sequencing of this T cell receptor (beta chain) was carried out in a study of T cells in Graves' hyperthyroidism and ophthalmopathy. Clinical Activity Scores of at least 3, NOSPECS grades of at least 4 and durations under 3 months characterized ophthalmopathy patients. RNA transcripts provided the source from which TCR beta CDR3 regions were amplified. Using the HTBI primer set, a first-round RT-PCR was run on the TCR CDR3. MiXCR, applied by TCRdb to the multiplex PCR reads, yields one record per CDR3 protein. The sample contains hundreds of thousands of distinct CDR3 sequences, 22% of which appear only once. Of note for this clonotype: An end of the junction differs from the germline gene, which may be a read error.

Sequenced material: blood. This receptor was taken from a man under 40 with Graves' ophthalmopathy.

CDR3 protein: CANSLDPGDDQPQHF. CDR3 nucleotide sequence: TGTGCCAACAGCTTAGATCCGGGAGACGATCAGCCCCAGCATTTT. V and J are TRBV7-2 and TRBJ1-5; no clear D gene. This CDR3 comprises 15 residues. Germline CDR1 SGHTA, CDR2 FQGNSA.